Presented here are 9 T cell receptor beta chains from one specimen sequenced in a study of CD8 T cells in Susac syndrome. RNA was extracted with the RNeasy kit, and a quantity of roughly 0.5 to 1 ug was reverse transcribed using random hexamers. TCRdb re-derived calls from the immunoSEQ multiplex PCR reads in MiXCR, one entry per CDR3 protein. The sample has about 240,000 distinct CDR3 sequences, about 96% seen once; the top ten hold around 0.093%. The sequenced sample consisted of CD4+ T cells from PBMCs. These receptors were collected from a human donor with Susac syndrome.

The V and J genes are TRBV29-1 and TRBJ1-2; no firm D call. CDR1 and CDR2 from the germline V gene are SQVTM and ANQGSEA. Trimming removed 7 bases at V and 7 bases at J, with 22 bases between. This CDR3 spans 14 amino acids. The CDR3 DNA is TGCAGCGCCATGGACTCCGGCTCGGAGGTTGGCTACACCTTC. This encodes CSAMDSGSEVGYTF. Combining the CDR3 with reference TRBV29-1 and TRBJ1-2 gives the whole variable domain SAVISQKPSRDICQRGTSLTIQCQVDSQVTMMFWYRQQPGQSLTLIATANQGSEATYESGFVIDKFPISRPNLTFSTLTVSNMSPEDSSIYLCSAMDSGSEVGYTFGSGTRLTVV.

The chain employs TRBV24-1 and TRBJ1-2, with D unclear. The CDR3 contains 15 residues. The ends were cut back, 6 bases at V and 3 bases at J, with 16 bases in the middle. Germline loops: CDR1 KGHDR, CDR2 SFDVKD. In DNA, the CDR3 is TGTGCCACCAGTTCCCCGTCGTCGGAGTACTATGGCTACACCTTC. Translating it yields CATSSPSSEYYGYTF.

V and J are TRBV18 and TRBJ2-3; tentatively, D is TRBD1 (5 bases). The CDR3 length is 14 residues. From germline, CDR1 is KGHSH and CDR2 LQKENI. Trimming removed 3 bases from V and 1 base from J, with 8 bases in between. For the CDR3, the DNA is TGTGCCAGCTCACCGATACAGGGCACAGATACGCAGTATTTT. It encodes CASSPIQGTDTQYF.

V and J are TRBV30 and TRBJ2-5; the D is unclear. The CDR3 loop spans 12 amino acids. Deletions cut 4 bases from V and 7 bases from J, with 13 bases between. Looked up from germline, CDR1 is GTSNPN and CDR2 is SVGIG (reference sequence). The CDR3 spells CAWMRGPGTQYF. CDR3 nucleotides: TGTGCCTGGATGCGAGGACCGGGGACCCAGTACTTC.

The chain couples TRBV13 to TRBJ2-1, with 9 bases identical to TRBD2. V was pared by 5 bases and J by 3 bases, with 5 bases of the junction left unmatched. CDR1 and CDR2 from the germline V gene are PRHDT and FYEKMQ (reference sequence). The CDR3 has 15 residues. CDR3: CASSEQRGVYNEQFF. In DNA, the CDR3 is TGTGCCAGCAGCGAGCAGCGGGGGGTCTACAATGAGCAGTTCTTC.

The genes are TRBV9 and TRBJ2-1; the D is unclear. Germline values: CDR1 SGDLS, CDR2 YYNGEE. Trimming stripped 4 bases from V and 5 bases from J, with 7 bases between. This CDR3 is 12 amino acids long. DNA for the CDR3: TGTGCCAGCAGCCCCATTGACAATGAGCAGTTCTTC. Its protein is CASSPIDNEQFF.

The CDR3 sequence: CSASDTLKKQYF. DNA of the CDR3: TGCAGTGCTAGTGACACCCTAAAGAAACAGTATTTT. The chain couples TRBV20-1 to TRBJ2-3; D is ambiguous. This CDR3 region has 12 residues. V was cut by 3 bases and J by 12 bases, with 16 bases left in between. CDR1 and CDR2 from the germline V gene are DFQATT and SNEGSKA (reference sequence).

This chain links TRBV6-5 with TRBJ2-7, with 9 bases matching TRBD1. With 2 bases clipped from V and 5 bases from J, the junction kept 10 bases outside the gene matches. This CDR3 contains 16 residues. The germline gives CDR1 MNHEY, CDR2 SVGAGI. The CDR3 DNA reads TGTGCCAGCAGTTACACCACCCTGGGACAGGGCCACGAGCAGTACTTC. Translation gives CASSYTTLGQGHEQYF.

The chain joins TRBV12-3 or TRBV12-4 to TRBJ2-1; the match to TRBD2 covers 11 bases. The CDR3 length is 18 residues. After removal of 3 bases from V and 6 bases from J, the junction contained 13 bases not matched to a gene. For the CDR3, the DNA is TGTGCCAGCAGTTTGAGCGGTGGAGCTAGCGGGAGGCTCAATGAGCAGTTCTTC. It is translated as CASSLSGGASGRLNEQFF.